This record covers a single TCR beta chain. TCRdb keeps only in-frame clones here, not all; method: immunoSEQ multiplex PCR. This table has tens of thousands of clones, roughly 80% appearing once. These data come from a study of OX40 agonist ivuxolimab in advanced cancers. The sequences come from CD4+ or CD8+ T cells sorted from blood, collected in a trial of the OX40 agonist ivuxolimab. This sequence was found in an adult with an advanced solid tumor such as melanoma, head and neck, liver or kidney cancer.

CDR3 sequence (DNA): TGTGCCAGCAGTGTTAACAGGGCCTACGAGCAGTACTTC. Protein: CASSVNRAYEQYF. This chain joins TRBV2 and TRBJ2-7; D might be TRBD1 (6 bases). The germline V gene has CDR1 SNHLY and CDR2 FYNNEI. V lost 4 bases and J lost 2, with 9 bases in between. The CDR3 loop spans 13 amino acids.